A single sample gave rise to the 14 T cell receptor beta chains below, sequenced in a study of blood T cell repertoires in COVID-19. The assay was immunoSEQ multiplex PCR, and TCRdb's table has in-frame clones only and misses some. The sample lists around 360,000 clones; 87% were seen once. Material: PBMCs or T cells enriched from blood (not recorded which). The receptor source for this set is a man in his forties or fifties in a cohort exposed to, infected with or recovered from COVID-19 (not recorded which).

The CDR3 loop is CASSGQGSYEQYF. The CDR3 DNA reads TGTGCCAGCAGCGGACAGGGGTCCTACGAGCAGTACTTC. The rearrangement joins TRBV7-9 to TRBJ2-7, with 9 bases fitting TRBD1. The CDR3 is 13 residues long. V shed 5 bases, J shed 1 base, and the junction held 0 bases outside the gene matches. Germline lookup yields CDR1 SEHNR and CDR2 FQNEAQ (reference sequence).

The gene calls are TRBV7-2 and TRBJ2-1; possible D gene TRBD2, 6 bases. V lost 4 bases and J 5 bases, leaving 18 bases between the germline ends. Germline lookup yields CDR1 SGHTA and CDR2 FQGNSA. The CDR3 has 16 residues. The CDR3 DNA reads as TGTGCCAGCAGCTCGGGACTCCGAGTGGGAAACAATGAGCAGTTCTTC. Protein: CASSSGLRVGNNEQFF.

The DNA for the CDR3 is TGTGCCAGCAGCGCCAACAGGTACGAGCAGTACTTC. This sequence encodes CASSANRYEQYF. J is TRBJ2-7 and V is TRBV11-2; D possibly corresponds to TRBD1 (5 bases). The V gene's germline CDR1 is SGHAT and CDR2 FQNNGV. Trimming took off 5 bases at V and 4 bases at J, with 9 bases between the two ends. The CDR3 sequence is 12 residues long.

V and J are TRBV5-6 and TRBJ1-2; D might be TRBD1 (6 bases). V lost 4 bases to trimming and J lost 0 bases, with 13 bases between them. The CDR3 totals 15 residues. CDR1 is SGHDT, CDR2 YYEEEE, per germline. CDR3 coding DNA: TGTGCCAGCAGCATGAACAGGGCGCCTAACTATGGCTACACCTTC. It is translated as CASSMNRAPNYGYTF.

In nucleotides, the CDR3 is TGCAGCGTAAAACGGACTAGCGGGAGTCCCTACGAGCAGTACTTC. This sequence encodes CSVKRTSGSPYEQYF. The chain couples TRBV29-1 to TRBJ2-7, with TRBD2 identical over 13 bases. This CDR3 spans 15 amino acids. V dropped 6 bases and J dropped 2; count of bases not matched to a gene: 7. Germline CDR1 reads SQVTM; CDR2 reads ANQGSEA.

The genes are TRBV10-3 and TRBJ2-7; TRBD1 agrees at 9 bases. The CDR3 has 13 residues. CDR1 is ENHRY, CDR2 SYGVKD, per germline. With V trimmed by 6 bases and J by 3 bases, 3 bases remained unmatched. The CDR3 DNA is TGTGCCATCAGGGGGGGACAGGGCTACGAGCAGTACTTC. Translating it yields CAIRGGQGYEQYF.

The table lists this clone with a count of one. The chain joins TRBV19 to TRBJ2-3; 8 bases align to TRBD2. The CDR3 spans 15 residues. Germline CDR1 and CDR2: LNHDA and SQIVND (reference sequence). With 1 base clipped from V and 6 bases from J, the junction kept 6 bases outside the gene matches. CDR3 sequence reads: CASSIVGAGDDTQYF. The CDR3, as DNA: TGTGCCAGTAGTATAGTAGGAGCGGGAGACGATACGCAGTATTTT.

This clone was recorded only once. Other DNA sequences in the sample encode the same CDR3. The chain carries TRBV28 and TRBJ1-1; possible D gene TRBD1, 6 bases. The CDR3 extends over 14 amino acids. V was clipped by 6 bases and J by 0 bases, with 11 bases between them. Per germline, CDR1 MDHEN and CDR2 SYDVKM. The CDR3 DNA is TGTGCCAGCAGCCTCGGACAGCTGAACACTGAAGCTTTCTTT. This codes for CASSLGQLNTEAFF. Filled out from reference TRBV28 and TRBJ1-1, the complete variable domain reads DVKVTQSSRYLVKRTGEKVFLECVQDMDHENMFWYRQDPGLGLRLIYFSYDVKMKEKGDIPEGYSVSREKKERFSLILESASTNQTSMYLCASSLGQLNTEAFFGQGTRLTVV.

The sample holds one count of this clone. The chain couples TRBV19 to TRBJ2-1; the D gene is possibly TRBD2 (6 bases). Trimming took off 6 bases at V and 0 bases at J, with 15 bases between the two ends. CDR1 and CDR2 from the germline V gene are LNHDA and SQIVND (reference sequence). The CDR3 spans 16 residues. The CDR3 spells CASRPGVLSSYNEQFF. In DNA form, the CDR3 reads TGTGCCAGTAGGCCGGGAGTTCTTAGCTCCTACAATGAGCAGTTCTTC.

The rearrangement joins TRBV21-1 to TRBJ1-3; the table names TRBD1, a call not compared with the DNA. TRBV21-1 is tagged as a pseudogene. The CDR3 has 16 residues. The CDR3: CASSQIPGTAGNTIYF. The CDR3 bases are TGTGCCAGCAGTCAAATCCCCGGGACAGCTGGAAACACCATATATTTT.

This clone appeared a few times. This chain uses TRBV24-1 with TRBJ1-2; no clear D. Trimming removed 3 bases from V and 3 bases from J, with 10 bases in between. The length of the CDR3 is 14 residues. Germline lookup yields CDR1 KGHDR and CDR2 SFDVKD. This CDR3 reads CATSDQNADYGYTF. CDR3 coding DNA: TGTGCCACCAGTGATCAAAACGCAGACTATGGCTACACCTTC.

The chain joins TRBV6-5 to TRBJ1-2; D is possibly TRBD1 (6 bases). Germline V gene sequence: CDR1 MNHEY, CDR2 SVGAGI. The length of the CDR3 is 14 residues. The V gene lost 2 bases and the J gene lost 9 bases, with 16 bases spanning the gap. The CDR3 sequence is CASSYVGAGERYTF. The CDR3 DNA sequence: TGTGCCAGCAGTTACGTGGGGGCGGGGGAACGCTACACCTTC.

A single count supports this clone. This chain links TRBV24-1 with TRBJ2-2; the match to TRBD1 covers 8 bases. Looked up from germline, CDR1 is KGHDR and CDR2 is SFDVKD. This CDR3 is built from 12 residues. Trimming cost V 12 bases and J 3 bases; bases outside gene matches: 2. The CDR3 bases are TGTGCCGCGGGACAGGACACCGGGGAGCTGTTTTTT. Amino acids: CAAGQDTGELFF.

The rearrangement uses TRBV5-1 and TRBJ1-3, with TRBD1 matching 9 bases. The CDR3 is 17 amino acids. The germline V gene has CDR1 SGHRS and CDR2 YFSETQ. Germline trimming cut 3 bases from V and 0 bases from J; bases unmatched to any gene: 7. The CDR3 protein is CASSSGTGKGSGNTIYF. CDR3 coding DNA: TGCGCCAGCAGCTCCGGGACAGGGAAAGGCTCTGGAAACACCATATATTTT.